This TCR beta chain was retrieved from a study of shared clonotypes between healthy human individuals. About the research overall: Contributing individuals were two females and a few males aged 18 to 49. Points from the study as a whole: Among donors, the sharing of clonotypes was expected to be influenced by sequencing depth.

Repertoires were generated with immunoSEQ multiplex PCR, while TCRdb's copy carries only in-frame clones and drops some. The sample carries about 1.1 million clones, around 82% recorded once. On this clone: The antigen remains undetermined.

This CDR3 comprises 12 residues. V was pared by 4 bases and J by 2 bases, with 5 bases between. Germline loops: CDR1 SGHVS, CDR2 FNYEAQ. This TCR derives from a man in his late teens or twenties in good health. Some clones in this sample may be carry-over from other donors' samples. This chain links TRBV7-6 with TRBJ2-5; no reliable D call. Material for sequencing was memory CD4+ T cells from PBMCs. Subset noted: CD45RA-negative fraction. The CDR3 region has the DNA TGTGCCAGCAGCTACTTACAAGAGACCCAGTACTTC. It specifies CASSYLQETQYF.